This is a list of T cell receptor beta chains from one sample in a study of vaccination and CD4 T cells after COVID-19. One entry per CDR3 protein results from TCRdb running MiXCR on the PCR reads. Of some 9,600 distinct CDR3 sequences in the sample, 59% were seen once. The antigens these receptors bind are not known. Sequenced input: CD4+ T cells from blood, cultured in vitro. The receptors originated from a human donor who had recovered from COVID-19. CDR3s include the opening cysteine and the closing phenylalanine or tryptophan. The D gene is left open where the match is weak. Not all rows give a size; the values are once, few, many and, for expanded clones, a class.

V gene: TRBV7-3
D gene: TRBD2
clone size: -
J gene: TRBJ2-1
CDR3 protein: CASSYSGGQYNEQFF
CDR3 DNA: TGTGCCAGCAGCTATAGCGGGGGCCAGTACAATGAGCAGTTCTTC

V gene: TRBV11-3
D gene: TRBD1
clone size: few
J gene: TRBJ1-1
CDR3 protein: CASSSGTVNTEAFF
CDR3 DNA: TGTGCCAGCAGCTCCGGGACAGTGAACACTGAAGCTTTCTTT

V gene: TRBV20-1
D gene: -
clone size: -
J gene: TRBJ1-1
CDR3 protein: CSARDPGGASTEAFF
CDR3 DNA: TGCAGTGCTAGAGATCCGGGGGGCGCGAGTACTGAAGCTTTCTTT

V gene: TRBV7-9
D gene: TRBD2
clone size: -
J gene: TRBJ2-7
CDR3 protein: CASSLRSSTSGDEQYF
CDR3 DNA: TGTGCCAGCAGCCTTAGGTCCTCGACTAGCGGCGACGAGCAGTACTTC

V gene: TRBV19
D gene: -
clone size: once
J gene: TRBJ2-1
CDR3 protein: CASSKRSRPNEQFF
CDR3 DNA: TGTGCCAGTAGTAAGCGGAGCAGGCCCAATGAGCAGTTCTTC

V gene: TRBV19
D gene: TRBD1
clone size: -
J gene: TRBJ2-3
CDR3 protein: CASSLQGAGTDTRYF
CDR3 DNA: TGTGCCAGTAGCCTACAGGGGGCTGGCACAGATACGCGGTATTTT

V gene: TRBV19
D gene: -
clone size: few
J gene: TRBJ2-4
CDR3 protein: CASSMVRENIQYF
CDR3 DNA: TGTGCCAGTAGTATGGTGCGGGAAAACATTCAGTACTTC

V gene: TRBV20-1
D gene: TRBD2
clone size: -
J gene: TRBJ2-5
CDR3 protein: CSARLAGGSETQYF
CDR3 DNA: TGCAGTGCTAGACTAGCGGGAGGGTCGGAGACCCAGTACTTC

V gene: TRBV5-5
D gene: -
clone size: -
J gene: TRBJ1-5
CDR3 protein: CASSLGAEARGNQPQHF
CDR3 DNA: TGTGCCAGCAGCTTGGGGGCCGAGGCTCGGGGCAATCAGCCCCAGCATTTT

V gene: TRBV27
D gene: -
clone size: -
J gene: TRBJ2-5
CDR3 protein: CASSGKTPGTQYF
CDR3 DNA: TGTGCCAGCAGCGGTAAGACGCCCGGGACCCAGTACTTC

V gene: TRBV6-1
D gene: -
clone size: -
J gene: TRBJ1-2
CDR3 protein: CASGASGGYGYTF
CDR3 DNA: TGTGCCAGCGGTGCCAGTGGGGGCTATGGCTACACCTTC

V gene: TRBV7-9
D gene: -
clone size: -
J gene: TRBJ1-1
CDR3 protein: CASSLGFNTEAFF
CDR3 DNA: TGTGCCAGCAGCTTAGGTTTTAACACTGAAGCTTTCTTT

V gene: TRBV2
D gene: -
clone size: -
J gene: TRBJ1-6
CDR3 protein: CASRSSNNSPLHF
CDR3 DNA: TGTGCCAGCAGGAGCAGTAATAATTCACCCCTCCACTTT

V gene: TRBV5-1
D gene: TRBD2
clone size: -
J gene: TRBJ2-4
CDR3 protein: CASSLSAGEANIQYF
CDR3 DNA: TGCGCCAGCAGCTTGTCGGCGGGAGAAGCGAACATTCAGTACTTC

V gene: TRBV12-3/TRBV12-4
D gene: -
clone size: -
J gene: TRBJ1-1
CDR3 protein: CASSFWVRDTEAFF
CDR3 DNA: TGTGCCAGCAGTTTTTGGGTGCGGGACACTGAAGCTTTCTTT

V gene: TRBV19
D gene: -
clone size: -
J gene: TRBJ2-3
CDR3 protein: CASSADTGGRTDTQYF
CDR3 DNA: TGTGCCAGTAGTGCGGACACGGGGGGCCGAACAGATACGCAGTATTTT

V gene: TRBV6-2/TRBV6-3
D gene: TRBD1
clone size: few
J gene: TRBJ2-7
CDR3 protein: CASSPGDRNYEQYF
CDR3 DNA: TGTGCCAGCAGCCCCGGGGACAGAAACTACGAGCAGTACTTC

V gene: TRBV30
D gene: -
clone size: -
J gene: TRBJ2-2
CDR3 protein: CAWSTTWTSPRATDLLFF
CDR3 DNA: TGTGCCTGGAGCACAACCTGGACCTCCCCTCGGGCCACAGACTTGCTGTTTTTT

V gene: TRBV7-3
D gene: -
clone size: -
J gene: TRBJ2-3
CDR3 protein: CASSLNRVTDTQYF
CDR3 DNA: TGTGCCAGCAGCTTAAATAGGGTCACAGATACGCAGTATTTT

V gene: TRBV7-6
D gene: -
clone size: -
J gene: TRBJ1-4
CDR3 protein: CASSSEPTNEKLFF
CDR3 DNA: TGTGCCAGCAGCTCCGAACCAACTAATGAAAAACTGTTTTTT

V gene: TRBV6-1
D gene: TRBD1
clone size: -
J gene: TRBJ2-7
CDR3 protein: CASSGTGLTYEQYF
CDR3 DNA: TGTGCCAGCAGTGGGACAGGTCTTACCTACGAGCAGTACTTC

V gene: TRBV7-9
D gene: TRBD2
clone size: once
J gene: TRBJ2-1
CDR3 protein: CASSLRGGRVQEQFF
CDR3 DNA: TGTGCCAGCAGCTTACGGGGCGGGAGGGTGCAGGAGCAGTTCTTC

V gene: TRBV19
D gene: -
clone size: -
J gene: TRBJ1-5
CDR3 protein: CASRDGGFGQPQHF
CDR3 DNA: TGTGCCAGTAGGGATGGGGGGTTCGGTCAGCCCCAGCATTTT

V gene: TRBV12-3/TRBV12-4
D gene: -
clone size: -
J gene: TRBJ1-1
CDR3 protein: CASSLVTGRYSMNTEAFF
CDR3 DNA: TGTGCCAGCAGTTTAGTTACAGGGAGGTACTCGATGAACACTGAAGCTTTCTTT

V gene: TRBV7-3
D gene: TRBD2
clone size: -
J gene: TRBJ2-3
CDR3 protein: CASSYAGGTDTQYF
CDR3 DNA: TGTGCCAGCAGCTACGCGGGGGGCACAGATACGCAGTATTTT

V gene: TRBV7-2
D gene: -
clone size: few
J gene: TRBJ1-1
CDR3 protein: CASSLVWGKGSEAFF
CDR3 DNA: TGTGCCAGCAGCTTAGTTTGGGGTAAAGGCTCTGAAGCTTTCTTT

V gene: TRBV30
D gene: -
clone size: once
J gene: TRBJ2-2
CDR3 protein: CAWREGRSGELFF
CDR3 DNA: TGTGCCTGGAGAGAAGGGAGGAGCGGGGAGCTGTTTTTT

V gene: TRBV6-2/TRBV6-3
D gene: TRBD2
clone size: few
J gene: TRBJ2-7
CDR3 protein: CASSLVSGGLYEQYF
CDR3 DNA: TGTGCCAGCAGCCTGGTAAGCGGGGGGCTCTACGAGCAGTACTTC

V gene: TRBV7-6
D gene: TRBD1
clone size: -
J gene: TRBJ1-2
CDR3 protein: CASSPNRGGSGGYTF
CDR3 DNA: TGTGCCAGCAGCCCAAACAGGGGCGGGTCTGGGGGCTACACCTTC

V gene: TRBV4-3
D gene: TRBD1
clone size: -
J gene: TRBJ1-2
CDR3 protein: CASSQRWGSTGVNYGYTF
CDR3 DNA: TGCGCCAGCAGCCAACGATGGGGTTCGACAGGGGTTAACTATGGCTACACCTTC

V gene: TRBV6-2/TRBV6-3
D gene: -
clone size: large
J gene: TRBJ1-1
CDR3 protein: CASTPFTDSLNTEAFF
CDR3 DNA: TGTGCCAGCACCCCCTTCACGGACAGTTTGAACACTGAAGCTTTCTTT

V gene: TRBV20-1
D gene: -
clone size: few
J gene: TRBJ2-3
CDR3 protein: CSARDPRGTDTQYF
CDR3 DNA: TGCAGTGCTAGAGATCCGCGGGGCACAGATACGCAGTATTTT

V gene: TRBV2
D gene: -
clone size: few
J gene: TRBJ1-5
CDR3 protein: CASSEETGNQPQHF
CDR3 DNA: TGTGCCAGCAGTGAAGAAACGGGCAATCAGCCCCAGCATTTT

V gene: TRBV30
D gene: -
clone size: -
J gene: TRBJ2-2
CDR3 protein: CACTPRAQELFF
CDR3 DNA: TGTGCCTGCACCCCCCGGGCGCAGGAGCTGTTTTTT

V gene: TRBV9
D gene: TRBD1
clone size: once
J gene: TRBJ2-7
CDR3 protein: CASSPSTGGREQYF
CDR3 DNA: TGTGCCAGCAGTCCCTCCACAGGGGGCCGCGAGCAGTACTTC

V gene: TRBV15
D gene: -
clone size: -
J gene: TRBJ1-1
CDR3 protein: CATSRARTNRGKIEAFF
CDR3 DNA: TGTGCCACCAGCAGAGCCAGGACGAACCGGGGGAAGATTGAAGCTTTCTTT

V gene: TRBV7-2
D gene: -
clone size: few
J gene: TRBJ2-7
CDR3 protein: CASSDPSITEQYF
CDR3 DNA: TGTGCCAGCAGTGACCCGTCGATCACCGAGCAGTACTTC

V gene: TRBV7-9
D gene: -
clone size: few
J gene: TRBJ1-1
CDR3 protein: CASSGRQNTEAFF
CDR3 DNA: TGTGCCAGCAGCGGCCGACAGAACACTGAAGCTTTCTTT

V gene: TRBV21-1
D gene: -
clone size: -
J gene: TRBJ2-1
CDR3 protein: CASSKERGTIRRFRHNEQFF
CDR3 DNA: TGTGCCAGCAGCAAGGAACGAGGGACGATCCGAAGATTCCGTCACAATGAGCAGTTCTTC

V gene: TRBV10-3
D gene: -
clone size: few
J gene: TRBJ2-2
CDR3 protein: CAISEEGGELFF
CDR3 DNA: TGTGCCATCAGTGAAGAAGGCGGGGAGCTGTTTTTT

V gene: TRBV7-2
D gene: TRBD2
clone size: -
J gene: TRBJ2-7
CDR3 protein: CASSLARGTYEQYF
CDR3 DNA: TGTGCCAGCAGCTTAGCGCGGGGGACCTACGAGCAGTACTTC

V gene: TRBV6-2/TRBV6-3
D gene: TRBD1
clone size: -
J gene: TRBJ1-1
CDR3 protein: CASLQGVNTEAFF
CDR3 DNA: TGTGCCAGTCTCCAGGGGGTGAACACTGAAGCTTTCTTT

V gene: TRBV20-1
D gene: -
clone size: few
J gene: TRBJ1-5
CDR3 protein: CSAREGSQPQHF
CDR3 DNA: TGCAGTGCTAGAGAGGGAAGCCAGCCCCAGCATTTT

V gene: TRBV20-1
D gene: -
clone size: -
J gene: TRBJ2-7
CDR3 protein: CSASQFGGTVLYYEQYF
CDR3 DNA: TGCAGTGCTAGCCAATTTGGAGGGACAGTCCTTTACTACGAGCAGTACTTC

V gene: TRBV6-2/TRBV6-3
D gene: -
clone size: -
J gene: TRBJ2-3
CDR3 protein: CASRAGLSPRDTQYF
CDR3 DNA: TGTGCCAGCAGGGCGGGACTTTCCCCCCGGGATACGCAGTATTTT

V gene: TRBV28
D gene: -
clone size: -
J gene: TRBJ1-2
CDR3 protein: CASSFGPGGYGYTF
CDR3 DNA: TGTGCCAGCAGTTTTGGCCCGGGAGGCTATGGCTACACCTTC

V gene: TRBV30
D gene: TRBD1
clone size: -
J gene: TRBJ2-7
CDR3 protein: CAWSGTGTYEQYF
CDR3 DNA: TGTGCCTGGTCCGGGACAGGGACCTACGAGCAGTACTTC

V gene: TRBV2
D gene: TRBD1
clone size: -
J gene: TRBJ2-1
CDR3 protein: CASTGGSDRGTYNEQFF
CDR3 DNA: TGTGCCAGCACAGGGGGTTCGGACAGGGGCACCTACAATGAGCAGTTCTTC

V gene: TRBV7-2
D gene: TRBD2
clone size: once
J gene: TRBJ2-3
CDR3 protein: CASSLGTLLAGGDTQYF
CDR3 DNA: TGTGCCAGCAGCTTAGGTACCCTGCTAGCGGGAGGGGATACGCAGTATTTT

V gene: TRBV19
D gene: TRBD2
clone size: -
J gene: TRBJ2-1
CDR3 protein: CASIPHRTSGGPGEQFF
CDR3 DNA: TGTGCCAGTATCCCCCATCGGACTAGCGGGGGGCCGGGTGAGCAGTTCTTC